This paragraph covers one TCR beta chain sequence. This clonotype was recorded a few times. This receptor's antigen is unknown. The sample holds no much larger clone one base away, and base qualities are not on file. Spanning cysteine to phenylalanine, the CDR3 consists of 11 amino acids. Left in the record is the CDR3 DNA by itself, 33 bases read in frame from the first base. The germline V gene provides CDR1 SGHDN and CDR2 FVKESK. The sample belongs to a study of blood T cells in healthy people across ages (dated by TCRdb to 2015 to 2017). Regarding the complete study: In model experiments, template switching captured roughly one uniquely barcoded TCR beta cDNA molecule for every two T cells. Age-related changes in TCR beta repertoire diversity were measured in the study by deep sequencing normalized with unique cDNA molecular identifiers. For two donors (one aged 18 to 29 and one aged 80 or older), the study analyzed two additional independent replicas of 1 million unique cDNA reads from the same blood draw. Donors were grouped into four age groups: young (average approximately 15 years), middle-aged (around 39), aged (around 62) and long-lived (less than 85).

Results and caveats for the whole study, not just this receptor: Bulk unsorted PBMC profiling prevented conclusive comparison of naive and antigen-experienced compartments. Because the CMV infection status of the donors was unknown, age-related changes in expanded clonotypes may potentially have been confounded. Compared with the aged group, more naive CD4+ T cells, fewer expanded clones and increased TCR diversity were shown by the long-lived group, suggesting age selection. Estimates of total diversity based on one million sequenced T cells were regarded as lower bounds and as underestimates. As age increased, observed TCR beta diversity per million T cells dropped in a roughly linear way, and a significant reduction was already evident by age roughly 36. A strong correlation was found between observed TCR beta diversity and the percentage of naive T cells measured by flow cytometry.

Donors were a few dozen systemically healthy Caucasian individuals from Russia aged roughly 6 to 90 years. Each donor gave approximately 9.3 milliliters of peripheral blood, collected into EDTA-treated Vacutainer tubes. Ficoll-Paque density-gradient centrifugation was used to isolate PBMCs, with at least 6.5 million per sample. Trizol reagent was used to extract total RNA from PBMCs, with at least 5 micrograms per sample. Naive CD45RAhigh/CD27high T cell percentages were measured by flow cytometry on a PBMC aliquot from every donor. Library generation was performed with 5' RACE. Sequenced using an Illumina HiSeq 2500. A second PCR of roughly 6 to 12 cycles was performed with a sample-barcoded 5' primer and a J-beta primer mix. A template-switch 5' adaptor carrying 12 random nucleotides introduced a unique molecular identifier onto each TCR beta cDNA molecule. Each sample yielded at least 2.5 million CDR3-containing paired-end reads. All of the RNA was converted into first-strand cDNA using the Mint cDNA synthesis kit, with a TRBC-specific oligonucleotide serving as the primer. Following uracil-DNA glycosylase treatment, a first 18-cycle PCR with universal primers M1SS and BC2_uni_R was performed on all cDNA. In the original analysis: For normalization, 1 million high-quality reads, each with a distinct molecular identifier, were randomly selected from each sample. Instead of being binned into consensus sequences, reads with shared molecular identifiers were discarded. MiTCR, with a Q25 quality threshold and the strictest error-elimination algorithm, was used for CDR3 identification, clonotype clustering and error correction. A nonparametric unseen species model with Euler transformation was used to estimate lower-bound total TCR beta diversity. TCRdb reprocessed the public reads (quality trimming at Q25 with fastp, clone calling with MiXCR) and kept in-frame beta chains. Every CDR3 protein is listed once, alongside the most common genes and DNA of its rows. These V and J calls rely on TCRdb rather than the paper's analysis. The sample has 800,000 or so distinct CDR3 sequences on record, 20% to 25% of them singletons. Clones ranked in the top ten supply under 4.5% of the sample.

Separately, the same data were catalogued under a study of T cells of mothers and their children. According to the second study: Nine systemically healthy Caucasian individuals served as donors, namely three mothers together with their six children. cDNA synthesis used all of the extracted RNA, with roughly 1.6 ug of RNA in each 15 ul reaction. In the second PCR, the M1S primer added sample barcodes and 2-4 random nucleotides. Each mother yielded over 9.5 million TCR beta CDR3 reads and each child 3 million to 3.5 million reads. In both related and unrelated pairs, thymic selection shapes the output of TCR recombination in a similar way, with inherited differences having only a minor effect. Normalized repertoire overlap was always found to be slightly, but never significantly, higher in related mother-child pairs than in unrelated mother-child pairs. With a sensitivity of 90 to 100 clones per million clonotypes, no persistent microchimeric T cell clones were detected. Deep NGS was used in the study to compare the TCR beta repertoires of mothers and children and to look for features that separate related mother-child pairs from unrelated individuals. Mothers averaged approximately 41 +/- 4 years of age and children averaged roughly 12 +/- 4 years. Libraries were sequenced on Illumina HiSeq 2000 with 100+100 nt paired-end reads after adapter ligation with NEBNext reagents. To prevent cross-contamination, the mother and child libraries were prepared a month apart and were sequenced in separate runs. For each donor, somewhere between roughly 450,000 and 2,100,000 distinct TCR beta clonotypes were identified. Naive TCR beta clonotypes were estimated from low-frequency clonotypes matched to each donor's FACS-determined naive share, without sorting.

Sequences were obtained from blood. The rearranged segments are TRBV14 and TRBJ2-5; the D gene assignment is ambiguous. With the DNA end fitting TRBJ2-1 better, the J assignment may be wrong. The source is a boy between 10 and 17 years old in good health. In nucleotides, the sequence is TGTGCCAGCGGCGTAGTCCATGAGCAGTTCTTC. Translated, it gives CASGVVHEQFF.